Each of the 31 T cell receptor beta chains below was sequenced from the same sample in a study of blood T cell repertoires in COVID-19. Assay: immunoSEQ multiplex PCR; the TCRdb copy retains only in-frame clones and omits some. The data hold 65,000 to 95,000 clones, with roughly 80% observed a single time. Sequenced input: peripheral blood. The origin of the receptors is a woman between 35 and 50 years old with active or convalescent COVID-19.

The J gene is TRBJ2-7, the V gene TRBV11-1; 8 bases agree with TRBD2. CDR3 size: 14 residues. Germline trimming cut 5 bases from V and 3 bases from J; bases unmatched to any gene: 6. Looked up from germline, CDR1 is SGHAT and CDR2 is FQDESV (reference sequence). The CDR3 is CASSRSGGNYEQYF. For the CDR3, the DNA is TGTGCCAGCAGCAGGAGCGGGGGTAACTACGAGCAGTACTTC.

CDR3 sequence (DNA): TGTGCCAGCAGCTTATATGATGAGCAGTTCTTC. Amino acids: CASSLYDEQFF. The chain recombines TRBV7-9 with TRBJ2-1; D is undetermined. Trimming removed 2 bases from V and 8 bases from J, with 4 bases in between. CDR1 is SEHNR and CDR2 is FQNEAQ in the germline V gene (reference sequence). There are 11 residues in the CDR3.

In its sample, this clone was seen once. This chain uses TRBV11-2 with TRBJ2-7, with D hard to call. The V gene's germline CDR1 is SGHAT and CDR2 FQNNGV. V was shortened by 5 bases and J by 1 base, with 9 bases between the two germline ends. There are 13 residues in the CDR3. The CDR3 here is CASSLESSYEQYF. Here the CDR3 DNA reads TGTGCCAGCAGCCTTGAGTCTTCCTACGAGCAGTACTTC.

The chain recombines TRBV29-1 with TRBJ2-7, with D possibly being TRBD2 (6 bases). The ends were cut back, 4 bases at V and 6 bases at J, with 16 bases in the middle. This CDR3 region has 13 residues. The germline V gene has CDR1 SQVTM and CDR2 ANQGSEA. CDR3 sequence (DNA): TGCAGCGTTGTAGCGGCGATTCGTGGCGAGCAGTACTTC. This sequence encodes CSVVAAIRGEQYF.

The rearrangement uses TRBV7-8 and TRBJ1-1; 8 bases fit TRBD1. The CDR3 spans 15 residues. Germline values: CDR1 SGHVS, CDR2 FQNEAQ. V gave up 0 bases and J gave up 3 bases; unmatched junction bases: 3. The CDR3 DNA follows: TGTGCCAGCAGCTTAGCGGCAGGGGGCTACACTGAAGCTTTCTTT. This sequence encodes CASSLAAGGYTEAFF.

The chain employs TRBV18 and TRBJ2-5; a possible D gene is TRBD2 (5 bases). The CDR3 spans 13 residues. The germline CDR1 and CDR2 sequences are KGHSH and LQKENI. V was clipped by 3 bases and J by 5 bases, with 10 bases between them. DNA of the CDR3: TGTGCCAGCTCACCCCATGAGCGGGAGACCCAGTACTTC. Its translation is CASSPHERETQYF.

To note about this clone: The same CDR3 also results from other DNA sequences found in this sample. The J gene is TRBJ2-5, the V gene TRBV7-9; D ambiguous. CDR1 and CDR2 from the germline V gene are SEHNR and FQNEAQ (reference sequence). Trimming took off 1 base at V and 4 bases at J, with 4 bases between the two ends. The CDR3 length is 12 residues. The DNA for the CDR3 is TGTGCCAGCAGCTTAGGGAGAGAGACCCAGTACTTC. This codes for CASSLGRETQYF.

V usage is TRBV29-1 and J usage is TRBJ2-7, with TRBD1 matching over 9 bases. Germline-derived CDR1 and CDR2 are SQVTM and ANQGSEA. The CDR3 has 13 amino acids. Trimming took 7 bases from V and 4 from J; bases not matched to a gene: 8. The CDR3 bases are TGCAGCGCTACCGGGACAGGGTTTTACGAGCAGTACTTC. This encodes CSATGTGFYEQYF.

This clone was counted ten times or more. The CDR3 coding sequence is TGTGCCAGCAGCGAAAGCGGGAGTAGTTCCTACGAGCAGTACTTC. Amino acid sequence: CASSESGSSSYEQYF. The chain carries TRBV9 and TRBJ2-7, with 8 bases aligning to TRBD2. This CDR3 has 15 residues. V was pared by 3 bases and J by 1 base, with 6 bases of the junction left unmatched. Germline CDR1 is SGDLS and CDR2 is YYNGEE.

The J gene is TRBJ1-2, the V gene TRBV5-5, with a possible D match to TRBD1 (5 bases). The germline V gene has CDR1 SGHKS and CDR2 YYEKEE (reference sequence). The CDR3 totals 14 residues. Trimming cost V 0 bases and J 4 bases, with 10 bases left between them. CDR3 nucleotide sequence: TGTGCCAGCAGCTTGGGAGGCAGGGTCTATGGCTACACCTTC. It codes for CASSLGGRVYGYTF.

The chain employs TRBV28 and TRBJ2-7; D might be TRBD1 (6 bases). V gave up 6 bases and J gave up 3 bases, with 21 bases separating them. The CDR3 has 16 residues. Germline CDR1 and CDR2: MDHEN and SYDVKM. CDR3 sequence reads: CASRTSAGTQDYEQYF. DNA for the CDR3: TGTGCCAGCAGGACCTCCGCCGGGACACAAGACTACGAGCAGTACTTC.

The chain is built from TRBV10-3 and TRBJ1-1, with a weak D call TRBD1 (5 bases). Germline V gene data show CDR1 as ENHRY and CDR2 as SYGVKD. The CDR3 extends over 15 amino acids. V lost 0 bases to trimming and J lost 0 bases, with 8 bases between them. CDR3: CAISESQGLNTEAFF. The CDR3 region has the DNA TGTGCCATCAGTGAGTCCCAGGGCTTGAACACTGAAGCTTTCTTT.

The chain carries TRBV19 and TRBJ1-2; the D gene is possibly TRBD1 (6 bases). The V end was cut by 4 bases, the J end by 5 bases, with 17 bases between. This CDR3 spans 15 amino acids. CDR1 is LNHDA and CDR2 is SQIVND in the germline V gene (reference sequence). The CDR3 DNA reads as TGTGCCAGTAGTACCCGGACAGCTGCGGGTTATGGCTACACCTTC. Amino acids: CASSTRTAAGYGYTF.

This rearrangement joins TRBV4-3 to TRBJ2-3; 8 bases line up with TRBD1. Trimming took 0 bases from V and 2 from J; bases not matched to a gene: 13. Germline CDR1 reads LGHNA; CDR2 reads YSLEER. The CDR3 totals 19 residues. The CDR3 coding sequence is TGCGCCAGCAGCCAAGAGACCCACCCGACAGGGGCGTTCACAGATACGCAGTATTTT. The encoded protein is CASSQETHPTGAFTDTQYF.

V and J are TRBV19 and TRBJ2-2; tentative D call: TRBD2 (5 bases). CDR3 length equals 11 residues. Germline V lookup: CDR1 LNHDA, CDR2 SQIVND (reference sequence). Trimming stripped 5 bases from V and 12 bases from J, with 10 bases between. CDR3 in amino acids: CASSQGSQLFF. The CDR3, as DNA: TGTGCCAGTAGTCAAGGGAGTCAGCTGTTTTTT.

CDR3: CASSPTGQPYEQYF. Here the CDR3 DNA reads TGTGCCAGCTCACCAACAGGGCAACCTTACGAGCAGTACTTC. The chain has TRBV18 and TRBJ2-7; perhaps TRBD1 as D (6 bases). CDR1 KGHSH and CDR2 LQKENI come from the germline V gene. The CDR3 totals 14 residues. With 2 bases removed from V and 4 bases from J, the gap between germline ends came to 12 bases.

The chain combines TRBV20-1 with TRBJ2-5, with unresolved D. The CDR3 spans 11 residues. With 5 bases removed from V and 5 bases from J, the gap between germline ends came to 9 bases. Germline CDR1 reads DFQATT; CDR2 reads SNEGSKA (reference sequence). The CDR3 DNA follows: TGCAGTGCTCGTAGAGCGGAGACCCAGTACTTC. Protein sequence: CSARRAETQYF.

This clone was counted between two and nine times. This chain joins TRBV9 and TRBJ2-4; 9 nucleotides align to TRBD2. Trimming removed 0 bases from V and 1 base from J; junction bases left unmatched: 5. CDR1 is SGDLS, CDR2 YYNGEE, per germline. There are 17 residues in the CDR3. The CDR3 spells CASSVGLAGSAKNIQYF. In nucleotides, the CDR3 is TGTGCCAGCAGCGTAGGGCTAGCGGGAAGTGCCAAAAACATTCAGTACTTC.

Only a few counts were recorded for this clone. V is TRBV6-5 and J is TRBJ1-2, with 11 positions matching TRBD1. V lost 4 bases to trimming and J lost 8 bases; unmatched junction nucleotides: 3. CDR1 is MNHEY and CDR2 is SVGAGI in the germline V gene. The CDR3 spans 13 residues. CDR3 loop: CASSFGQGAGYTF. The CDR3 region has the DNA TGTGCCAGCAGTTTCGGACAGGGGGCAGGCTACACCTTC.

This clone showed up many times. The V gene is TRBV10-3, the J gene TRBJ2-1, with 9 bases matching TRBD2. CDR3 length: 17 amino acids. Germline V gene lookup returns CDR1 ENHRY and CDR2 SYGVKD. Unmatched junction bases numbered 8, after V lost 0 bases and J lost 5 bases. CDR3 nucleotides: TGTGCCATCAGTGAGTCGGCCGCTAGCGGGGACAACAATGAGCAGTTCTTC. Its protein product is CAISESAASGDNNEQFF.

A few counts support this clone. V gene TRBV20-1 combines with J gene TRBJ2-3; the D is unclear. Germline CDR1 DFQATT, CDR2 SNEGSKA (reference sequence). Trimming pared 3 bases from V and 2 bases from J, leaving 15 bases between. This CDR3 region has 15 residues. For the CDR3, the DNA is TGCAGTGCTAGTGAAGCATCCAAATCCACAGATACGCAGTATTTT. Amino acid sequence: CSASEASKSTDTQYF.

The chain joins TRBV11-2 to TRBJ2-1; 13 bases agree with TRBD2. The CDR3 runs to 15 residues. Looked up from germline, CDR1 is SGHAT and CDR2 is FQNNGV. The ends lost 1 base at V and 8 bases at J; junction bases unmatched: 2. This CDR3 reads CASSLGLAGGDEQFF. As DNA, the CDR3 is TGTGCCAGCAGCTTAGGACTAGCGGGAGGTGATGAGCAGTTCTTC.

This sequence joins TRBV19 and TRBJ2-7, with TRBD2 as a possible D gene (5 bases). V was trimmed by 5 bases and J by 7 bases, leaving 24 bases between them. The CDR3 has 16 amino acids. Per germline, CDR1 LNHDA and CDR2 SQIVND (reference sequence). The CDR3: CASSPRRAEKQREQYF. DNA for the CDR3: TGTGCCAGTAGTCCCCGGCGGGCCGAAAAACAGAGGGAGCAGTACTTC.

V is TRBV12-3 or TRBV12-4 and J is TRBJ1-1; 8 bases fit TRBD1. Unmatched junction bases numbered 3, after V lost 2 bases and J lost 10 bases. This CDR3 contains 12 residues. The CDR3, as DNA: TGTGCCAGCAGTTTACAGGGGGCAGGAGCTTTCTTT. It codes for CASSLQGAGAFF.

The chain links TRBV4-3 to TRBJ2-3, with a tentative D call TRBD2 (6 bases). With 4 bases removed from V and 0 bases from J, the gap between germline ends came to 11 bases. Germline loops: CDR1 LGHNA, CDR2 YSLEER. CDR3 length: 15 amino acids. DNA for the CDR3: TGCGCCAGCAGCCGCTACGGGAGTAGCACAGATACGCAGTATTTT. This gives the protein CASSRYGSSTDTQYF.

The chain couples TRBV29-1 to TRBJ1-2, with TRBD1 identical over 7 bases. The CDR3 is made up of 12 amino acids. The germline gives CDR1 SQVTM, CDR2 ANQGSEA. V lost 4 bases, J lost 8 bases, and 7 bases stayed unmatched. The CDR3 reads CSVGGRGKGYTF. CDR3 coding DNA: TGCAGCGTTGGAGGCAGGGGGAAAGGCTACACCTTC.

This clone occurred once. J is TRBJ2-7 and V is TRBV11-2, with 8 bases that match TRBD1. J lost 1 base, V lost 6 bases, and 8 bases had no gene match. Germline V gives CDR1 SGHAT, CDR2 FQNNGV. The CDR3 spans 15 residues. CDR3 bases: TGTGCCAGCAGAAGGGCCGGGACAGGATCCTACGAGCAGTACTTC. It yields the protein CASRRAGTGSYEQYF.

The J gene is TRBJ2-3, the V gene TRBV5-1; possible D gene TRBD2, 6 bases. Trimming pared 2 bases from V and 1 base from J, leaving 11 bases between. Germline V lookup: CDR1 SGHRS, CDR2 YFSETQ. The CDR3 contains 15 residues. The CDR3 loop reads CASSFWEVGTDTQYF. CDR3 sequence (DNA): TGCGCCAGCAGCTTTTGGGAGGTCGGCACAGATACGCAGTATTTT.

The chain joins TRBV23-1 to TRBJ1-5, with unresolved D. TRBV23-1 is designated an ORF whose function remains uncertain. V dropped 0 bases and J dropped 2 bases, with 23 bases sitting between them. This CDR3 comprises 20 residues. The CDR3 region is CASSQSDPRDERRGNQPQHF. DNA for the CDR3: TGCGCCAGCAGTCAATCGGACCCGAGGGATGAGAGGAGGGGCAATCAGCCCCAGCATTTT.

This clone was found a few times. The rearrangement uses TRBV7-9 and TRBJ2-1; D is perhaps TRBD1 (6 bases). The CDR3 runs 14 residues. Germline-derived CDR1 and CDR2 are SEHNR and FQNEAQ (reference sequence). Trimming took 10 bases from V and 5 from J, leaving 18 bases between them. This chain's CDR3 is CATQGSRIDNEQFF. The CDR3 DNA reads TGTGCCACTCAGGGGTCCCGGATAGACAATGAGCAGTTCTTC.

The chain recombines TRBV10-2 with TRBJ1-1; D not certain. The CDR3 contains 13 residues. With 6 bases removed from V and 0 bases from J, the gap between germline ends came to 8 bases. The V gene's germline CDR1 is WSHSY and CDR2 SAAADI. Here the CDR3 DNA reads TGCGCCAGCAGGCTAGATATGAACACTGAAGCTTTCTTT. As protein: CASRLDMNTEAFF.